A selection of T cell receptor beta chains follows, all from one sample in a study of T-cell reconstitution after alpha-beta-depleted transplantation in children. TCRdb recomputed calls from the PCR reads with MiXCR, one row per CDR3 protein. The sample has approximately 270,000 distinct CDR3 sequences; approximately 9.8% are singletons. The material sequenced was PBMCs from the stem cell graft donor, taken from the stem cell graft. The receptors were gathered from a human donor who donated a stem cell graft to a child with SCID. CDR3s include the opening cysteine and the closing phenylalanine or tryptophan. The D gene is left open where the match is weak. Some rows have no size entry. The others give once, few or many, or a class for an expanded clone.

d_gene	v_gene	abundance	j_gene	CDR3aa	CDR3nt
.	TRBV4-1	few	TRBJ2-5	CASARAGSETQYF	TGCGCCAGCGCCAGGGCCGGGTCAGAGACCCAGTACTTC
.	TRBV4-2	few	TRBJ2-3	CASSQTGANTGTQYF	TGTGCCAGCAGCCAGACCGGGGCCAACACCGGTACGCAGTATTTT
.	TRBV15	.	TRBJ1-4	CATSRDGGSEKLFF	TGTGCCACCAGCAGAGATGGGGGTAGCGAAAAACTGTTTTTT
.	TRBV7-9	.	TRBJ2-2	CASSTPGSPSAGELFF	TGTGCCAGCAGCACTCCGGGATCGCCTTCCGCCGGGGAGCTGTTTTTT
TRBD2	TRBV15	many	TRBJ2-3	CATSRELAGQVTQYF	TGTGCCACCAGCAGAGAACTAGCGGGTCAGGTGACGCAGTATTTT
TRBD2	TRBV20-1	few	TRBJ2-3	CSARRTSGGAVTQYF	TGCAGTGCGAGAAGGACTAGCGGGGGGGCCGTCACGCAGTATTTT
.	TRBV10-3	few	TRBJ1-4	CAISRDVNEKLFF	TGTGCCATCAGCCGGGACGTGAATGAAAAACTGTTTTTT
.	TRBV20-1	many	TRBJ2-2	CSARGPGYGELFF	TGCAGTGCCAGAGGTCCGGGTTACGGGGAGCTGTTTTTT
.	TRBV7-9	many	TRBJ1-2	CASSLWSEDYGYTF	TGTGCCAGCAGCTTATGGTCAGAGGACTATGGCTACACCTTC
TRBD2	TRBV29-1	few	TRBJ2-1	CSVEREGLYYNEQFF	TGCAGCGTTGAACGGGAGGGACTCTATTACAATGAGCAGTTCTTC
TRBD1	TRBV12-3/TRBV12-4	.	TRBJ2-7	CASTAGVGQGVYEQYF	TGTGCCAGCACCGCCGGTGTAGGACAGGGGGTATACGAGCAGTACTTC
TRBD1	TRBV6-5	many	TRBJ2-7	CASSYRGQGYEQYF	TGTGCCAGCAGTTACAGGGGACAGGGCTACGAGCAGTACTTC
TRBD1	TRBV25-1	.	TRBJ2-5	CASSEFTGEETQYF	TGTGCCAGCAGTGAATTTACAGGGGAAGAGACCCAGTACTTC
.	TRBV15	.	TRBJ1-3	CATSREGISGNTIYF	TGTGCCACCAGCAGAGAAGGTATCTCTGGAAACACCATATATTTT
TRBD2	TRBV20-1	.	TRBJ2-5	CSAEGGLAGPSQETQYF	TGCAGTGCCGAGGGAGGACTAGCGGGGCCTTCACAAGAGACCCAGTACTTC
TRBD1	TRBV20-1	.	TRBJ2-5	CSARQGAGETQYF	TGCAGTGCTAGGCAGGGGGCGGGTGAGACCCAGTACTTC
.	TRBV10-3	few	TRBJ1-6	CAISESTGFDSPLHF	TGTGCCATCAGTGAGTCGACGGGATTCGATTCACCCCTCCACTTT
.	TRBV12-3/TRBV12-4	few	TRBJ1-1	CASSLIGGPEAFF	TGTGCCAGCAGTTTAATAGGGGGACCTGAAGCTTTCTTT
TRBD2	TRBV9	many	TRBJ2-1	CASSVGSGGSNEQFF	TGTGCCAGCAGCGTAGGTAGCGGGGGGTCCAATGAGCAGTTCTTC
.	TRBV4-2	.	TRBJ1-1	CASGPGPLCTEAFF	TGTGCCAGCGGACCGGGGCCCCTCTGCACTGAAGCTTTCTTT
.	TRBV7-9	.	TRBJ1-2	CASSSEGQGDGYTF	TGTGCCAGCAGCTCAGAGGGGCAGGGCGATGGCTACACCTTC
.	TRBV7-9	few	TRBJ1-3	CASSSGAGSTIYF	TGTGCCAGCAGCTCAGGGGCCGGGAGCACCATATATTTT
.	TRBV6-5	few	TRBJ2-7	CASSYDARVVGEQYF	TGTGCCAGCAGTTACGATGCGAGGGTGGTGGGCGAGCAGTACTTC
.	TRBV12-3/TRBV12-4	many	TRBJ1-1	CASSYKGGNTEAFF	TGTGCCAGCAGTTACAAGGGGGGGAACACTGAAGCTTTCTTT
.	TRBV28	many	TRBJ1-1	CASSPRVWNTEAFF	TGTGCCAGCAGTCCTAGAGTGTGGAACACTGAAGCTTTCTTT
TRBD2	TRBV3-1	.	TRBJ2-1	CASSHGTSGGNNEQFF	TGTGCCAGCAGCCACGGGACTAGCGGGGGGAACAATGAGCAGTTCTTC
.	TRBV10-3	many	TRBJ2-1	CAIITSFNEQFF	TGTGCCATCATAACGAGTTTCAATGAGCAGTTCTTC
.	TRBV5-1	few	TRBJ1-5	CASSLSGADQPQHF	TGCGCCAGCAGCTTGTCAGGGGCCGATCAGCCCCAGCATTTT
TRBD2	TRBV12-3/TRBV12-4	many	TRBJ2-2	CASSPGLGGTGELFF	TGTGCCAGCAGTCCGGGACTAGGCGGCACCGGGGAGCTGTTTTTT
TRBD1	TRBV5-1	many	TRBJ2-5	CASRRGQEYQETQYF	TGCGCCAGCCGGAGGGGACAGGAGTACCAAGAGACCCAGTACTTC
TRBD1	TRBV6-5	.	TRBJ1-4	CASRGQVGKNEKLFF	TGTGCCAGCAGGGGACAGGTGGGGAAAAATGAAAAACTGTTTTTT
TRBD1	TRBV6-1	many	TRBJ1-2	CASSGQDDYGYTF	TGTGCCAGCAGCGGACAGGATGACTATGGCTACACCTTC
TRBD2	TRBV27	.	TRBJ2-3	CASSFLGGGTDTQYF	TGTGCCAGCAGTTTTTTGGGGGGGGGGACAGATACGCAGTATTTT
.	TRBV9	.	TRBJ2-7	CASSASWGIVYEQYF	TGTGCCAGCAGCGCCTCGTGGGGAATAGTCTACGAGCAGTACTTC
.	TRBV9	few	TRBJ2-3	CASSPGPPDTQYF	TGTGCCAGCAGCCCCGGGCCCCCAGATACGCAGTATTTT
.	TRBV6-5	.	TRBJ2-2	CASSNSPGLGELFF	TGTGCCAGCAGTAACAGCCCCGGGCTCGGGGAGCTGTTTTTT
.	TRBV7-2	few	TRBJ2-3	CASSLGPGASTDTQYF	TGTGCCAGCAGCTTAGGACCAGGGGCGAGCACAGATACGCAGTATTTT
.	TRBV20-1	.	TRBJ1-5	CSARELTGIGQPQHF	TGCAGTGCTAGAGAGTTAACAGGGATCGGCCAGCCCCAGCATTTT
TRBD2	TRBV6-5	few	TRBJ2-1	CASSYSVRGLAGTNEQFF	TGTGCCAGCAGTTACAGCGTCAGGGGACTAGCGGGGACCAATGAGCAGTTCTTC
.	TRBV10-3	many	TRBJ1-6	CAISDGTGSPLHF	TGTGCCATCAGTGATGGCACAGGGTCACCCCTCCACTTT
.	TRBV20-1	many	TRBJ2-2	CSARDRPGNTGELFF	TGCAGTGCTAGAGATCGGCCAGGGAATACCGGGGAGCTGTTTTTT
TRBD2	TRBV6-1	few	TRBJ2-3	CASSQLRGSGAADTQYF	TGTGCCAGCAGTCAACTCCGGGGCAGCGGGGCGGCAGATACGCAGTATTTT
.	TRBV12-3/TRBV12-4	many	TRBJ2-7	CASSLIQGYEQYF	TGTGCCAGCAGTCTAATACAGGGCTACGAGCAGTACTTC
TRBD1	TRBV19	few	TRBJ2-2	CASSNPGQVTGELFF	TGTGCCAGTAGTAATCCGGGACAGGTCACCGGGGAGCTGTTTTTT
.	TRBV12-3/TRBV12-4	.	TRBJ2-2	CASSLVGESRELFF	TGTGCCAGCAGTTTAGTAGGGGAAAGCCGGGAGCTGTTTTTT
TRBD2	TRBV20-1	.	TRBJ2-5	CSARMGWTSQETQYF	TGCAGTGCTAGGATGGGATGGACTAGCCAAGAGACCCAGTACTTC
TRBD2	TRBV11-2	many	TRBJ2-2	CASSPRQPGLGPGELFF	TGTGCCAGCAGCCCAAGACAACCGGGACTAGGCCCCGGGGAGCTGTTTTTT
TRBD1	TRBV29-1	few	TRBJ2-2	CSVARDRGSTGELFF	TGCAGCGTTGCACGGGACAGGGGTAGCACCGGGGAGCTGTTTTTT
.	TRBV6-5	few	TRBJ1-3	CASSYSLGGADTIYF	TGTGCCAGCAGTTACTCCCTCGGGGGCGCAGACACCATATATTTT
.	TRBV2	few	TRBJ2-5	CASQASPSGTQYF	TGTGCCAGCCAGGCCAGCCCAAGCGGGACCCAGTACTTC